The 26 T cell receptor beta chains given below trace back to one sample, sequenced in a study of OX40 agonist ivuxolimab in advanced cancers. The library was prepared using the immunoSEQ multiplex PCR assay. Drawn from immuneACCESS, this table holds only the in-frame rearrangements with V and J called that TCRdb kept. Clones are partly lost; checked studies trace under half to an unresolved V gene and leave the rest unexplained. In this sample the table shows approximately 50,000 clones, roughly 90% of which occur a single time. The ten largest make up roughly 8.1% of the sample. Sequenced material: CD4+ or CD8+ T cells sorted from blood, taken in a trial of the OX40 agonist ivuxolimab. The receptors stem from an adult with an advanced solid tumor such as melanoma, head and neck, liver or kidney cancer.

J is TRBJ2-7 and V is TRBV7-8; D is perhaps TRBD1 (5 bases). The CDR3 runs to 15 residues. The V end lost 5 bases, the J end lost 0 bases, and 14 bases lay between the germline ends. Germline V lookup: CDR1 SGHVS, CDR2 FQNEAQ. The CDR3 DNA reads TGTGCCAGCAGCGCCCTCCTAGACAGCTCCTACGAGCAGTACTTC. Amino acid sequence: CASSALLDSSYEQYF.

V usage is TRBV6-1 and J usage is TRBJ2-7; D might be TRBD2 (6 bases). This CDR3 spans 13 amino acids. Germline V lookup: CDR1 MNHNS, CDR2 SASEGT. V lost 7 bases and J 0 bases, leaving 10 bases between the germline ends. The CDR3 sequence: CASTRRDSYEQYF. In DNA, the CDR3 is TGTGCCAGCACTCGGAGGGACTCCTACGAGCAGTACTTC.

J is TRBJ2-3 and V is TRBV6-6; TRBD1 aligns across 9 bases. Unmatched junction bases numbered 8, after V lost 7 bases and J lost 3 bases. CDR1 is MNHNY and CDR2 is SVGAGI in the germline V gene (reference sequence). This CDR3 is built from 15 residues. CDR3 coding DNA: TGTGCCAGCACCCGAGCGGGACAGGGAACAGATACGCAGTATTTT. The encoded protein is CASTRAGQGTDTQYF.

This clone was observed a few times. The chain recombines TRBV29-1 with TRBJ1-1, with a possible D match to TRBD1 (5 bases). The CDR3 covers 13 residues. V dropped 5 bases and J dropped 0 bases, with 10 bases sitting between them. The germline V gene has CDR1 SQVTM and CDR2 ANQGSEA. CDR3 in DNA: TGCAGCGTTTTGGGGCAGGTGAACACTGAAGCTTTCTTT. This sequence encodes CSVLGQVNTEAFF.

The V gene is TRBV28, the J gene TRBJ1-1; 8 bases are a match to TRBD1. The V segment lost 7 bases and the J segment 5 bases; nucleotides outside the gene matches: 9. There are 14 residues in the CDR3. Looked up from germline, CDR1 is MDHEN and CDR2 is SYDVKM. The CDR3 DNA follows: TGTGCCAGCACCTGGGGGACAGGCGTAACTGAAGCTTTCTTT. The encoded protein is CASTWGTGVTEAFF.

CDR3 in amino acids: CASSARTGPTWLDTQYF. In DNA, the CDR3 is TGTGCCAGTAGTGCACGGACAGGGCCCACATGGTTGGATACGCAGTATTTT. J is TRBJ2-3 and V is TRBV19, with 8 bases identical to TRBD1. CDR1 and CDR2 from the germline V gene are LNHDA and SQIVND (reference sequence). The CDR3 length is 17 residues. V shed 5 bases, J shed 6 bases, and the junction held 16 bases outside the gene matches.

The chain uses TRBV19 and TRBJ2-5; D is perhaps TRBD2 (6 bases). The V and J ends lost 4 bases and 0 bases respectively, with 12 bases between them. The CDR3 covers 15 residues. Germline CDR1 and CDR2: LNHDA and SQIVND (reference sequence). The CDR3 region is CASSTGLGDQETQYF. CDR3 sequence (DNA): TGTGCCAGTAGTACGGGACTGGGGGACCAAGAGACCCAGTACTTC.

In its sample, this clone was seen once. The chain recombines TRBV5-6 with TRBJ2-3; no clear D. CDR1 and CDR2 (germline): SGHDT, YYEEEE. This CDR3 contains 14 residues. V was clipped by 2 bases and J by 0 bases, with 7 bases between them. For the CDR3, the DNA is TGTGCCAGCAGCTTAGACTGGAGCACAGATACGCAGTATTTT. Its protein is CASSLDWSTDTQYF. Full variable domain (outside the CDR3, taken from reference TRBV5-6 and TRBJ2-3): DAGVTQSPTHLIKTRGQQVTLRCSPKSGHDTVSWYQQALGQGPQFIFQYYEEEERQRGNFPDRFSGHQFPNYSSELNVNALLLGDSALYLCASSLDWSTDTQYFGPGTRLTVL.

The chain employs TRBV7-9 and TRBJ2-3; D perhaps matches TRBD1 (5 bases). There are 13 residues in the CDR3. V gave up 5 bases and J gave up 3 bases, with 9 bases separating them. Germline V lookup: CDR1 SEHNR, CDR2 FQNEAQ (reference sequence). CDR3 region: CASSPRETDTQYF. The CDR3 DNA follows: TGTGCCAGCAGCCCCAGGGAAACAGATACGCAGTATTTT.

The rearrangement links TRBV7-2 to TRBJ2-2, with D perhaps TRBD2 (5 bases). Trimming left V 5 bases short and J 5 bases short, with 12 bases between. The CDR3 length is 14 residues. Germline CDR1 is SGHTA and CDR2 is FQGNSA. The CDR3: CASSRKLGTGELFF. As DNA, the CDR3 is TGTGCCAGCAGCCGAAAACTAGGGACCGGGGAGCTGTTTTTT. Filled out from reference TRBV7-2 and TRBJ2-2, the complete variable domain reads GAGVSQSPSNKVTEKGKDVELRCDPISGHTALYWYRQSLGQGLEFLIYFQGNSAPDKSGLPSDRFSAERTGGSVSTLTIQRTQQEDSAVYLCASSRKLGTGELFFGEGSRLTVL.

This sequence joins TRBV15 and TRBJ1-1; 8 bases line up with TRBD1. Germline CDR1 reads LNHNV; CDR2 reads YYDKDF (reference sequence). This CDR3 has 15 amino acids. Losses at the gene ends were 0 bases for V and 6 bases for J; bases not matched to a gene: 6. CDR3 protein: CATSRERQGSAEAFF. CDR3 sequence (DNA): TGTGCCACCAGCAGAGAACGACAGGGGAGCGCTGAAGCTTTCTTT. Based on the CDR3 plus reference TRBV15 and TRBJ1-1, the full variable domain is DAMVIQNPRYQVTQFGKPVTLSCSQTLNHNVMYWYQQKSSQAPKLLFHYYDKDFNNEADTPDNFQSRRPNTSFCFLDIRSPGLGDTAMYLCATSRERQGSAEAFFGQGTRLTVV.

This clone appeared a few times. The chain has TRBV9 and TRBJ1-1, with D perhaps matching TRBD1 (5 bases). The CDR3 contains 13 residues. CDR1 is SGDLS, CDR2 YYNGEE, per germline. The V gene lost 0 bases and the J gene lost 5 bases, with 8 bases spanning the gap. CDR3: CASSVERGTEAFF. CDR3 sequence (DNA): TGTGCCAGCAGCGTAGAAAGGGGAACTGAAGCTTTCTTT. Complete variable domain (other parts from reference TRBV9 and TRBJ1-1): DSGVTQTPKHLITATGQRVTLRCSPRSGDLSVYWYQQSLDQGLQFLIQYYNGEERAKGNILERFSAQQFPDLHSELNLSSLELGDSALYFCASSVERGTEAFFGQGTRLTVV.

The chain combines TRBV19 with TRBJ2-5; D could derive from TRBD1 or TRBD2 (5 bases each). The CDR3 consists of 12 residues. Germline V CDR1 and CDR2: LNHDA, SQIVND (reference sequence). With 1 base removed from V and 11 bases from J, the gap between germline ends came to 11 bases. The CDR3 loop reads CASSIVRGEQYF. The CDR3 DNA reads as TGTGCCAGTAGTATAGTTAGGGGAGAGCAGTACTTC.

The chain combines TRBV7-8 with TRBJ2-7, with 12 bases that match TRBD1. CDR1 is SGHVS and CDR2 is FQNEAQ in the germline V gene. The junction had 9 bases not matched to a gene; V was cut back by 5 bases and J by 7 bases. The CDR3 consists of 15 residues. CDR3 sequence (DNA): TGTGCCAGCAGCCTTATGGGACAGGGGGCGGGGGAGCAGTACTTC. It is translated as CASSLMGQGAGEQYF.

The V gene is TRBV30, the J gene TRBJ2-1; 7 bases map to TRBD2. Germline values: CDR1 GTSNPN, CDR2 SVGIG (reference sequence). The CDR3 is made up of 14 amino acids. The J segment lost 0 bases and the V segment lost 3 bases, leaving 2 bases of the junction unmatched. The CDR3 region is CAWRGGSSYNEQFF. The CDR3 DNA sequence: TGTGCCTGGAGGGGCGGGAGCTCCTACAATGAGCAGTTCTTC.

The J gene is TRBJ1-3, the V gene TRBV5-6; D is unclear. The CDR3 runs to 13 residues. Germline assignment: CDR1 SGHDT and CDR2 YYEEEE. With 1 base removed from V and 1 base from J, the gap between germline ends came to 3 bases. The CDR3 DNA reads TGTGCCAGCAGCTTGACTTCTGGAAACACCATATATTTT. This gives the protein CASSLTSGNTIYF.

The V and J genes are TRBV9 and TRBJ1-1, with D perhaps TRBD1 (5 bases). Germline V gives CDR1 SGDLS, CDR2 YYNGEE. With 0 bases removed from V and 4 bases from J, the gap between germline ends came to 10 bases. This CDR3 contains 14 residues. The CDR3 is CASSVVEGTTEAFF. The CDR3 nucleotides read TGTGCCAGCAGCGTAGTAGAGGGGACCACTGAAGCTTTCTTT.

The V call is TRBV10-3, the J call TRBJ2-7; TRBD1 matches 7 bases. Germline values: CDR1 ENHRY, CDR2 SYGVKD. Germline trimming cut 5 bases from V and 3 bases from J; bases unmatched to any gene: 7. CDR3 length: 14 amino acids. This chain's CDR3 is CAISSGTDHYEQYF. The CDR3, as DNA: TGTGCCATCAGTTCCGGGACAGACCACTACGAGCAGTACTTC.

The chain combines TRBV2 with TRBJ2-1; TRBD2 agrees at 11 bases. V dropped 3 bases and J dropped 8; count of bases not matched to a gene: 15. The germline gives CDR1 SNHLY, CDR2 FYNNEI. This CDR3 has 18 residues. The CDR3 DNA reads TGTGCCAGCAGTGAGAGCAGTCCGGGTGGTAGCGGGAGGGATGAGCAGTTCTTC. This encodes CASSESSPGGSGRDEQFF.

The chain is built from TRBV15 and TRBJ2-2; D tentatively reads TRBD1 or TRBD2 (5 bases each). The germline gives CDR1 LNHNV, CDR2 YYDKDF (reference sequence). V was cut by 0 bases and J by 5 bases, with 13 bases left in between. CDR3 length equals 16 residues. In nucleotides, the CDR3 is TGTGCCACCAGCAGAGAAAGGACCGAGGGGACCGGGGAGCTGTTTTTT. Translating gives CATSRERTEGTGELFF.

The chain has TRBV30 and TRBJ2-5; maybe TRBD1 (6 bases). Germline CDR1 is GTSNPN and CDR2 is SVGIG (reference sequence). This CDR3 region has 15 residues. V was trimmed by 0 bases and J by 0 bases, leaving 11 bases between them. The CDR3 DNA sequence: TGTGCCTGGAGTGTAAAGGGGGTGTACCAAGAGACCCAGTACTTC. It translates to CAWSVKGVYQETQYF.

This chain uses TRBV25-1 with TRBJ1-1; 7 bases match TRBD1. Germline CDR1 reads MGHDK; CDR2 reads SYGVNS. CDR3 length: 15 residues. The V and J ends lost 4 bases and 1 base, in that order; junction bases with no gene match: 6. The CDR3 DNA reads as TGTGCCAGCAGTGGAATCGGGACAGCGAACACTGAAGCTTTCTTT. It encodes CASSGIGTANTEAFF.

The genes are TRBV11-3 and TRBJ2-7; 11 bases line up with TRBD2. The CDR3 sequence is 14 residues long. Per the germline V gene, CDR1 is SGHNT and CDR2 is YENEEA. The trim removed 5 bases at V and 6 bases at J, leaving 6 bases unmatched. The DNA of the CDR3 is TGTGCCAGCAGCGTCAGAGGGACTAGCGGCGAGCAGTACTTC. Translating gives CASSVRGTSGEQYF.

The rearrangement joins TRBV27 to TRBJ2-6; D is ambiguous. V was pared by 3 bases and J by 0 bases, with 12 bases between. The CDR3 has 17 amino acids. Germline CDR1 MNHEY, CDR2 SMNVEV (reference sequence). CDR3 DNA sequence: TGTGCCAGCAGTTTCTCTCCTAGGTACTCTGGGGCCAACGTCCTGACTTTC. Translated, it gives CASSFSPRYSGANVLTF.

The V call is TRBV7-6, the J call TRBJ2-5; D gene unclear. The CDR3 covers 13 residues. Germline assignment: CDR1 SGHVS and CDR2 FNYEAQ. The germline V and J ends were trimmed by 5 bases and 2 bases, with 9 bases remaining between them. CDR3 region: CASSPSPQETQYF. The CDR3 DNA is TGTGCCAGCAGCCCCAGTCCGCAAGAGACCCAGTACTTC.

This clone was seen more than once but under ten times. This rearrangement joins TRBV10-3 to TRBJ2-3; D assignment may be TRBD1 or TRBD2 (5 bases each). CDR3 size: 13 residues. The germline V gene encodes CDR1 ENHRY and CDR2 SYGVKD. The V and J ends lost 6 bases and 4 bases respectively, with 11 bases between them. The CDR3 DNA is TGTGCCATCAGGGGGACCGCCTCAGATACGCAGTATTTT. Protein sequence: CAIRGTASDTQYF.